This T cell receptor (beta chain) was observed in a study of PD-1 blockade in classical Hodgkin lymphoma. Turning to the study itself: A 3 mg/kg intravenous dose of nivolumab was received by patients every 2 weeks.

Regarding this clone: Its antigen remains unknown.

Overall study results and limits: The study reported lower baseline TCR diversity in newly diagnosed patients than in healthy donors. The repertoire differences lack a defined cause, possibly disease activity or prior therapy. Nivolumab starters within 1 year of ASCT were excluded.

Sequencing used immunoSEQ multiplex PCR; TCRdb keeps in-frame clones, though not all of them. The table includes some 31,000 clones, roughly two thirds detected once. Relapse was seen in all patients after autologous stem cell transplantation, and brentuximab vedotin exposure was variable. The CDR3 has 13 amino acids. The V and J ends lost 3 bases and 8 bases respectively, with 11 bases between them. Germline lookup yields CDR1 MNHEY and CDR2 SMNVEV (reference sequence). This receptor was taken from a human donor with classical Hodgkin lymphoma. The chain has TRBV27 and TRBJ2-1; D not certain. This specimen was peripheral blood mononuclear cells (PBMCs), taken before the second cycle of nivolumab. DNA of the CDR3: TGTGCCAGCAGTTTCGCTGTGGGCCATGAGCAGTTCTTC. It translates to CASSFAVGHEQFF.